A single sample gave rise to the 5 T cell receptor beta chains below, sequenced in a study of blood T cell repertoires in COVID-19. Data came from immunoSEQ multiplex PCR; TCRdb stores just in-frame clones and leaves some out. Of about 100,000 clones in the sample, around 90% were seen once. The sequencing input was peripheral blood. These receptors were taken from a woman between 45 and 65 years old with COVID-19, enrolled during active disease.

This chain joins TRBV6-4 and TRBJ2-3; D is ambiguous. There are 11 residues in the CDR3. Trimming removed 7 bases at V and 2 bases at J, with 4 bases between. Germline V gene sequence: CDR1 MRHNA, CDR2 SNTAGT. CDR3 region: CASNFTDTQYF. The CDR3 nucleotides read TGTGCCAGCAACTTCACAGATACGCAGTATTTT.

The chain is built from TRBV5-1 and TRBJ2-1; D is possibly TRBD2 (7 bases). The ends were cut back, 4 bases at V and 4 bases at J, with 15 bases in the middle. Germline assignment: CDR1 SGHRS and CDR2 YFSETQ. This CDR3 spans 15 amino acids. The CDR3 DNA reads TGCGCCAGCAGCACCCCGGGGGGCCCTTACAATGAGCAGTTCTTC. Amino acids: CASSTPGGPYNEQFF.

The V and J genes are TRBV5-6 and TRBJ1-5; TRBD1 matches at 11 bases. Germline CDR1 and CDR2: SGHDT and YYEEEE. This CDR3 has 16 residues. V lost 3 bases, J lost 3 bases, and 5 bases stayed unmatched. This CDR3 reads CASSSGQGAPNQPQHF. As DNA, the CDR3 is TGTGCCAGCAGCTCCGGACAGGGGGCGCCCAATCAGCCCCAGCATTTT.

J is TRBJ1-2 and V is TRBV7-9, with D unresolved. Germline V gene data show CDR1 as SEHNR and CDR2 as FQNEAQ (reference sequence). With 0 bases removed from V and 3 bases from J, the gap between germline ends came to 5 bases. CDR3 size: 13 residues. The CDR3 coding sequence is TGTGCCAGCAGCTTAGCACGGGACTATGGCTACACCTTC. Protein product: CASSLARDYGYTF.

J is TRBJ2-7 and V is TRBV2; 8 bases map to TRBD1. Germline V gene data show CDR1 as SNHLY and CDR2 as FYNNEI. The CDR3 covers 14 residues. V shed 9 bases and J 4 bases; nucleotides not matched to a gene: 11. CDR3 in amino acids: CASQPGQGHYEQYF. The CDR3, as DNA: TGTGCCAGTCAGCCCGGACAGGGTCATTACGAGCAGTACTTC.